The sequence of this TCR beta chain was determined in a study of T cell repertoires in ileal Crohn's disease. Study results and caveats: Sorted CD8 T cells held more high-frequency clones than CD4. Every patient over 26.8% clonality showed endoscopic recurrence. Clonal expansions were more frequent in active smokers than non-smokers at surgery.

Concerning this clone itself: Its target is not known.

Produced via immunoSEQ multiplex PCR; TCRdb's table is partial and in-frame only. The repertoire includes over 9,500 clones, over 60% of them detected once, and less than 30% sits in the top ten. Sequencing input: ileal tissue. The sequence was obtained from an adult with Crohn's disease.

The DNA of the CDR3 is TGTGCCAGCAGTAGCGGGGGCCCCCAAGAGACCCAGTACTTC. It yields the protein CASSSGGPQETQYF. The rearrangement links TRBV6-5 to TRBJ2-5; 8 bases agree with TRBD2. Germline V gives CDR1 MNHEY, CDR2 SVGAGI. V was clipped by 5 bases and J by 1 base; unmatched bases: 3. The CDR3 spans 14 residues.